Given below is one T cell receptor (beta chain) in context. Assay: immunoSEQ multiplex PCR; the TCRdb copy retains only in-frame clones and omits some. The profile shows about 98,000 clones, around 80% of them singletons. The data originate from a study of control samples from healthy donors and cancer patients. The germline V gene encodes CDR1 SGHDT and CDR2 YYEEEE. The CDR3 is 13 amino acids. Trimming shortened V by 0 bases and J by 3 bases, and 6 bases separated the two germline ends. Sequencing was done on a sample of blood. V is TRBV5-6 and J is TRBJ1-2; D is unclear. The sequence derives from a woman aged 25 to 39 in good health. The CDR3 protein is CASSLAPDYGYTF. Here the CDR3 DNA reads TGTGCCAGCAGCTTGGCGCCAGACTATGGCTACACCTTC.